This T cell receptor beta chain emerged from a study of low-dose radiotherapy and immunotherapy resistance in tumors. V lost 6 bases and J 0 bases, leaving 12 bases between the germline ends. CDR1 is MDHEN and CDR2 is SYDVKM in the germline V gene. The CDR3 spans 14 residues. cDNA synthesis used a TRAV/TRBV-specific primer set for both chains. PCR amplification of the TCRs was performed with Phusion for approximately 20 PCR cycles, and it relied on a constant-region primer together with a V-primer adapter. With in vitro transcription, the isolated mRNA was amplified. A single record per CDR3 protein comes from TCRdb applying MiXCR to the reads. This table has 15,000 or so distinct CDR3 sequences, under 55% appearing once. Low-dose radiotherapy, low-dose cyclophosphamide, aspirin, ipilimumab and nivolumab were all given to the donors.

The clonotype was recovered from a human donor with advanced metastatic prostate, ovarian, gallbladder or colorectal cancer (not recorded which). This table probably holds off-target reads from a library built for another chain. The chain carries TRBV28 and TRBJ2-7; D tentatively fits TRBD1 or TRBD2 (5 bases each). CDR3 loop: CASRGTGSSYEQYF. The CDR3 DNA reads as TGTGCCAGCAGAGGGACGGGCAGCTCCTACGAGCAGTACTTC.